This TCR beta chain is from a study of response to subunit inactivated influenza vaccine. TCRdb reprocessed the RT-PCR reads via MiXCR and lists one record per CDR3 protein. The sample carries about 240,000 distinct CDR3 sequences, less than 15% recorded once. This clonotype came up many times. Germline V lookup: CDR1 SGHRS, CDR2 YFSETQ. The CDR3 loop spans 17 amino acids. The V and J ends lost 3 bases and 2 bases respectively, with 21 bases between them. The receptor's source is a man aged 45-65 years who received an inactivated influenza vaccine. The sample here was non-naive T cells sorted from PBMCs, taken roughly 2 weeks before vaccination. This chain uses TRBV5-1 with TRBJ2-7; D is possibly TRBD2 (6 bases). The CDR3, as DNA: TGCGCCAGCAGCTCCGCCCCGGTGGGTAGCGGAACCTACGAGCAGTACTTC. It is translated as CASSSAPVGSGTYEQYF.